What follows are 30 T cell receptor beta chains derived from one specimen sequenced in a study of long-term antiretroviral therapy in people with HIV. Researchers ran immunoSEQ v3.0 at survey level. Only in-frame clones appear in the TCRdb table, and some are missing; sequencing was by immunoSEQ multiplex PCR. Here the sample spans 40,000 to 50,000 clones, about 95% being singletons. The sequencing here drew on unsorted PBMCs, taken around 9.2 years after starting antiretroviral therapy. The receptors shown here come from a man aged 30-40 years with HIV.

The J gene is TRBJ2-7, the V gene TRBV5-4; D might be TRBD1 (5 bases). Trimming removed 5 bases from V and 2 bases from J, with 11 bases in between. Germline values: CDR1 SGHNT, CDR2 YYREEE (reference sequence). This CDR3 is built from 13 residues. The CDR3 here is CASRRDSTYEQYF. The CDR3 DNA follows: TGTGCCAGCAGACGTGACAGCACCTACGAGCAGTACTTC.

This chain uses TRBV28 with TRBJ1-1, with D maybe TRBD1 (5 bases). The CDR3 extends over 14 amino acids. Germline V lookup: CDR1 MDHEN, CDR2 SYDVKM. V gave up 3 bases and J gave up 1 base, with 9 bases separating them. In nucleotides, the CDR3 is TGTGCCAGCAGTTTGTACGGGGCGAACACTGAAGCTTTCTTT. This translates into CASSLYGANTEAFF.

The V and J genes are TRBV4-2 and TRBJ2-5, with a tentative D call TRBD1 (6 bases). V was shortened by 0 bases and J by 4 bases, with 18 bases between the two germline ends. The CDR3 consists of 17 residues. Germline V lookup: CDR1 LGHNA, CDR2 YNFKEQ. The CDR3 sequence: CASSQDSWVRGGETQYF. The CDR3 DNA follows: TGTGCCAGCAGCCAAGATTCGTGGGTCAGAGGGGGAGAGACCCAGTACTTC.

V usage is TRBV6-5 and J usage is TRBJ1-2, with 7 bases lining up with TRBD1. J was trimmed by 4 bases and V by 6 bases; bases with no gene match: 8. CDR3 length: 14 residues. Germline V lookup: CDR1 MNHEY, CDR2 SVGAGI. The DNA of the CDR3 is TGTGCCAGCAGCCCCGACAGGGTAGGCTATGGCTACACCTTC. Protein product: CASSPDRVGYGYTF.

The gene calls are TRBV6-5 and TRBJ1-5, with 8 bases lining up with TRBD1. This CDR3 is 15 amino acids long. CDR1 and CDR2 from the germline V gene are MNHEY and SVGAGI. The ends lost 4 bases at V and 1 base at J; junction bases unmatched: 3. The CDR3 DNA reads TGTGCCAGCAGTTTTGACAGGGGAAGCAATCAGCCCCAGCATTTT. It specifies CASSFDRGSNQPQHF.

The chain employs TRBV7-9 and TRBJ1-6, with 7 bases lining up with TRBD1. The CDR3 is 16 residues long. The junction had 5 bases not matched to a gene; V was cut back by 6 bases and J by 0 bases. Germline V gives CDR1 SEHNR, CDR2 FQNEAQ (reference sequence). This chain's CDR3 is CASSNRGGSYNSPLHF. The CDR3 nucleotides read TGTGCCAGCAGTAACAGGGGAGGCTCCTATAATTCACCCCTCCACTTT.

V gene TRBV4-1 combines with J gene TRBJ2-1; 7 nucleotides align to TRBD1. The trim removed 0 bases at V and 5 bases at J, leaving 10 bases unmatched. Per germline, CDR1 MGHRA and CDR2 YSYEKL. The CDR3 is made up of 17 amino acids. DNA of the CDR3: TGCGCCAGCAGCCAAGAGGTAGCTAGGGGGCCAAACAATGAGCAGTTCTTC. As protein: CASSQEVARGPNNEQFF.

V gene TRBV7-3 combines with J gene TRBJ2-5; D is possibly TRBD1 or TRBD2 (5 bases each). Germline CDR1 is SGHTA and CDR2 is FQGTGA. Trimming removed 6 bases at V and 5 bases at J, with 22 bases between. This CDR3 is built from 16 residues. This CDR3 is CASSQGVAPGEETQYF. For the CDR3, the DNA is TGTGCCAGCAGTCAAGGGGTGGCACCTGGGGAGGAGACCCAGTACTTC. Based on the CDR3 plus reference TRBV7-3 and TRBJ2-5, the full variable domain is GAGVSQTPSNKVTEKGKYVELRCDPISGHTALYWYRQSLGQGPEFLIYFQGTGAADDSGLPNDRFFAVRPEGSVSTLKIQRTERGDSAVYLCASSQGVAPGEETQYFGPGTRLLVL.

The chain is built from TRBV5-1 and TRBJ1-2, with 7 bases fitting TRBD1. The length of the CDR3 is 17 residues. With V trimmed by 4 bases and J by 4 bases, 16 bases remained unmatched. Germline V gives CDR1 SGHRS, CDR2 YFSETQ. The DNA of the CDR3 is TGCGCCAGCAGCCTCGCGCGACAGGGACCGCAAACCTATGGCTACACCTTC. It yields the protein CASSLARQGPQTYGYTF.

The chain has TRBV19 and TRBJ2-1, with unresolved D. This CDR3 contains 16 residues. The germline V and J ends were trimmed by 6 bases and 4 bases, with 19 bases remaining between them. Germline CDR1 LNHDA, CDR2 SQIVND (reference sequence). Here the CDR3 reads CASSPSSSVPYNEQFF. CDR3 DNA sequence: TGTGCCAGTAGCCCTTCCTCGTCGGTACCATACAATGAGCAGTTCTTC. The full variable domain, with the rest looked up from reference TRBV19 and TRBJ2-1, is DGGITQSPKYLFRKEGQNVTLSCEQNLNHDAMYWYRQDPGQGLRLIYYSQIVNDFQKGDIAEGYSVSREKKESFPLTVTSAQKNPTAFYLCASSPSSSVPYNEQFFGPGTRLTVL.

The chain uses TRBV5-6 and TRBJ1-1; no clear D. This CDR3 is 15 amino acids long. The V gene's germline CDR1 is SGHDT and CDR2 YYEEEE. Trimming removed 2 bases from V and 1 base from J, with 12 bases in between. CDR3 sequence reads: CASSFALRGNTEAFF. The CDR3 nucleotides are TGTGCCAGCAGCTTTGCCCTTAGAGGGAACACTGAAGCTTTCTTT.

CDR3 amino acids: CASSLFNEQYF. DNA for the CDR3: TGTGCCAGCAGCCTTTTCAACGAGCAGTACTTC. The chain couples TRBV7-9 to TRBJ2-7; D not certain. The germline V gene encodes CDR1 SEHNR and CDR2 FQNEAQ (reference sequence). This CDR3 region has 11 residues. V gave up 5 bases and J gave up 5 bases, with 7 bases separating them.

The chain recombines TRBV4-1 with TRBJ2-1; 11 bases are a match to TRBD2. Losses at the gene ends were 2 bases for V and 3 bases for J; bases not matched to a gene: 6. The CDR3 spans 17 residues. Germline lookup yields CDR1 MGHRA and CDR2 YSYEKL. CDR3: CASSQTPTSGDYNEQFF. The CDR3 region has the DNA TGCGCCAGCAGCCAAACCCCGACTAGCGGGGACTACAATGAGCAGTTCTTC.

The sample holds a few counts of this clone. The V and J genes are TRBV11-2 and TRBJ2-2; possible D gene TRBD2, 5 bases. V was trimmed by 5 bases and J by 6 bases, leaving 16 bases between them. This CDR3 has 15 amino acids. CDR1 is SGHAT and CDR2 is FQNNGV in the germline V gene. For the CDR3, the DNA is TGTGCCAGCAGCCCCATGCCCCGGGGAGCCGGGGAGCTGTTTTTT. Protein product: CASSPMPRGAGELFF.

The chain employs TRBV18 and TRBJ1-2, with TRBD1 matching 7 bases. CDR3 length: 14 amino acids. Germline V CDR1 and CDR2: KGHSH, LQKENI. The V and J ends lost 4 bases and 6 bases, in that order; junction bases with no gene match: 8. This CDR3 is CASSHDRVMNGYTF. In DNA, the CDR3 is TGTGCCAGCTCACATGACAGGGTCATGAATGGCTACACCTTC.

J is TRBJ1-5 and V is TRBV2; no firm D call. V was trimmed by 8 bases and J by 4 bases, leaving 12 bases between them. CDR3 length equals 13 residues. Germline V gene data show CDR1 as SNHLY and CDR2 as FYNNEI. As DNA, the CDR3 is TGTGCCAGCGTTGCCCTTCGAAATCAGCCCCAGCATTTT. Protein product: CASVALRNQPQHF.

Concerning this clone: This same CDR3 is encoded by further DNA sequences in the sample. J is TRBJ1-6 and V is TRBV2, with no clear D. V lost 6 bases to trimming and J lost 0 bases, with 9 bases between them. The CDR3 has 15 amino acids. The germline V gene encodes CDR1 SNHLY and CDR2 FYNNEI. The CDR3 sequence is CASRVRSSYNSPLHF. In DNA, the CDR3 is TGTGCCAGCAGAGTCAGAAGCTCCTATAATTCACCCCTCCACTTT.

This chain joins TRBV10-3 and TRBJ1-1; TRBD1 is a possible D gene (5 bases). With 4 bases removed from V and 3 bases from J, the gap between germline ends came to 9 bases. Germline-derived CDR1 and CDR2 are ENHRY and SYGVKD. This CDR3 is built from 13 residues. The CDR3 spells CAISGEGDTEAFF. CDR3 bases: TGTGCCATCAGTGGGGAAGGGGACACTGAAGCTTTCTTT.

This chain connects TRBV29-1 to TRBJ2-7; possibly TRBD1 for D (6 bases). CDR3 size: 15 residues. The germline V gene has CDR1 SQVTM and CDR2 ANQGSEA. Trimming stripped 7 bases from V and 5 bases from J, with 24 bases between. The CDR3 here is CSARPGTTPSNEQYF. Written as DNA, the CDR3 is TGCAGCGCTAGACCCGGGACAACTCCCTCGAACGAGCAGTACTTC.

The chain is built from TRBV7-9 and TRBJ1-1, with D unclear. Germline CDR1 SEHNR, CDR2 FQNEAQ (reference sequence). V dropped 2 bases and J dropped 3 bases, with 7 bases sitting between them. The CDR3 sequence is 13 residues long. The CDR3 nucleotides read TGTGCCAGCAGCTTAAGAGCGGACACTGAAGCTTTCTTT. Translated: CASSLRADTEAFF.

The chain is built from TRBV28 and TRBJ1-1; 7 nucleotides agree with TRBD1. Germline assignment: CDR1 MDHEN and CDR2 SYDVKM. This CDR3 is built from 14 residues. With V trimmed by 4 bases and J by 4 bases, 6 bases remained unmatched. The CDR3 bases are TGTGCCAGCAGTTACACAGGGGTGATCACTGAAGCTTTCTTT. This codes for CASSYTGVITEAFF.

The DNA for the CDR3 is TGTGCCAGCTCAAAAGGCGGACAGACCCAAGTAGCTTTCTTT. Residues: CASSKGGQTQVAFF. The chain is built from TRBV28 and TRBJ1-1; tentative D call: TRBD1 (6 bases). V shed 8 bases and J shed 10 bases, with 23 bases lying between them. CDR3 length equals 14 residues. Germline CDR1 is MDHEN and CDR2 is SYDVKM.

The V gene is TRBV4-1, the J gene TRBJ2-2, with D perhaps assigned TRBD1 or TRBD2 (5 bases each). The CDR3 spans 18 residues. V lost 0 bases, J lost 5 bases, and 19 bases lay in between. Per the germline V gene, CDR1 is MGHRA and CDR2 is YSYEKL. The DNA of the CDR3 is TGCGCCAGCAGCCAAGATCCTCCCGGGGCCGGGGTGACCGGGGAGCTGTTTTTT. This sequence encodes CASSQDPPGAGVTGELFF.

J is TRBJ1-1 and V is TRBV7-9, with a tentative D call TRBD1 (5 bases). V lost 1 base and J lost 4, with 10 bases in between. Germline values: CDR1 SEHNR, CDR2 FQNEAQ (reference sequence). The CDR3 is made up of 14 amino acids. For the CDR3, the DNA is TGTGCCAGCAGCTTAGTCAGAGGGGTCACTGAAGCTTTCTTT. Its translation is CASSLVRGVTEAFF.

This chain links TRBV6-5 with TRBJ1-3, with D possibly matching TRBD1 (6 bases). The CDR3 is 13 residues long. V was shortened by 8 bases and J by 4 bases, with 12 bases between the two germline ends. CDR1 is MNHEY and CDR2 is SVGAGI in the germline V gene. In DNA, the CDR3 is TGTGCCAGCGGAGGAGGGGGAGGAAACACCATATATTTT. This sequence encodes CASGGGGGNTIYF.

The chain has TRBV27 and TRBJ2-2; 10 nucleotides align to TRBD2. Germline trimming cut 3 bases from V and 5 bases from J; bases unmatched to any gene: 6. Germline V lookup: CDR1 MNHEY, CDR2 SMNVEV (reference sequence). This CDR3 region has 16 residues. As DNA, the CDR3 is TGTGCCAGCAGTTTCGAGCGGGGGGGCCGTACCGGGGAGCTGTTTTTT. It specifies CASSFERGGRTGELFF.

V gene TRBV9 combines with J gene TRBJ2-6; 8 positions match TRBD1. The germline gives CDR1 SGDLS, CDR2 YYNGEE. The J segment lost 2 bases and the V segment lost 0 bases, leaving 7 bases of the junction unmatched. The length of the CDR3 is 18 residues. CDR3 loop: CASSVAGRGHTGANVLTF. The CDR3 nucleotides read TGTGCCAGCAGCGTAGCGGGCAGGGGGCACACTGGGGCCAACGTCCTGACTTTC. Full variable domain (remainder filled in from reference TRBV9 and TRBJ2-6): DSGVTQTPKHLITATGQRVTLRCSPRSGDLSVYWYQQSLDQGLQFLIQYYNGEERAKGNILERFSAQQFPDLHSELNLSSLELGDSALYFCASSVAGRGHTGANVLTFGAGSRLTVL.

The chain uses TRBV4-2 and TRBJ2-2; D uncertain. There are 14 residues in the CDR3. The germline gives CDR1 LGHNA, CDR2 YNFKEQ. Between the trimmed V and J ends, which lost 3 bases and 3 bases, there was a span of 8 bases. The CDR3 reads CASSHPDYTGELFF. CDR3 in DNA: TGTGCCAGCAGCCACCCGGATTACACCGGGGAGCTGTTTTTT.

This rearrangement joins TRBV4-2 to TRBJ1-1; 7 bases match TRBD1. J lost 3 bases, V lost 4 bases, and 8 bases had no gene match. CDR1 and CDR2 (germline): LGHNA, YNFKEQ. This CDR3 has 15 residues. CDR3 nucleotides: TGTGCCAGCAGCCGCCTGACAGGGTGGGACACTGAAGCTTTCTTT. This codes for CASSRLTGWDTEAFF.

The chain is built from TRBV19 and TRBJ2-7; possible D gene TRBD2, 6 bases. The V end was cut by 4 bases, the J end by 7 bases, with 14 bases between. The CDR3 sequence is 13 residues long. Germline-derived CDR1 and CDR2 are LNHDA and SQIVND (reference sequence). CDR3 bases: TGTGCCAGTAGTAGGAGACTAGTGGAAGAGCAGTACTTC. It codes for CASSRRLVEEQYF. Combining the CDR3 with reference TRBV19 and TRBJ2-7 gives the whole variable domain DGGITQSPKYLFRKEGQNVTLSCEQNLNHDAMYWYRQDPGQGLRLIYYSQIVNDFQKGDIAEGYSVSREKKESFPLTVTSAQKNPTAFYLCASSRRLVEEQYFGPGTRLTVT.